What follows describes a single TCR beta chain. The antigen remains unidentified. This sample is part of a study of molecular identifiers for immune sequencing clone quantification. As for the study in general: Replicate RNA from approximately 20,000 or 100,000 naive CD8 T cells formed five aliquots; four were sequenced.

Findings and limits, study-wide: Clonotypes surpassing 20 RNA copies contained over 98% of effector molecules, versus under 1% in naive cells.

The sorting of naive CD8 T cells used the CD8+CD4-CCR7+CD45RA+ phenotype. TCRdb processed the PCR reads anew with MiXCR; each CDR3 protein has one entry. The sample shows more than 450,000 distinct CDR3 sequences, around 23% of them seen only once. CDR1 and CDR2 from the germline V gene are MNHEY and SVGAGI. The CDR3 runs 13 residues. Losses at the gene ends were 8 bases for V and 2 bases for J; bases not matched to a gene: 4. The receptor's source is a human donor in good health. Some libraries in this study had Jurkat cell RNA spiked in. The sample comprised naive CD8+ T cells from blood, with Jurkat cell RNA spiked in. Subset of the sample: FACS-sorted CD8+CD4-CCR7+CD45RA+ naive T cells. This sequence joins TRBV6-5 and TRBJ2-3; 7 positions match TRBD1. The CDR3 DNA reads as TGTGCCAGCCGGGACAGTTACACAGATACGCAGTATTTT. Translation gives CASRDSYTDTQYF.